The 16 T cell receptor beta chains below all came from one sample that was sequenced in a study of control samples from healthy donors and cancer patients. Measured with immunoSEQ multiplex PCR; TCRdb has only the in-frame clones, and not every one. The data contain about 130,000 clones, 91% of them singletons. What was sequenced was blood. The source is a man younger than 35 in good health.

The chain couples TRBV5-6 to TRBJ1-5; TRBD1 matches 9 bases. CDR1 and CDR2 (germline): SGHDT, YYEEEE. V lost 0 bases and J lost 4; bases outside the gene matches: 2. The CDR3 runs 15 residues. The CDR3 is CASSLAGQGNQPQHF. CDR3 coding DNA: TGTGCCAGCAGCTTGGCGGGACAGGGAAATCAGCCCCAGCATTTT.

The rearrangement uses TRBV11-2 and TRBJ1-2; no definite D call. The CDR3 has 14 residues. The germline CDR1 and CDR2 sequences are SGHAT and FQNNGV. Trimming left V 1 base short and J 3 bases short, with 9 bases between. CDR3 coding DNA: TGTGCCAGCAGCTTAGGAAGGGCCGACTATGGCTACACCTTC. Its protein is CASSLGRADYGYTF.

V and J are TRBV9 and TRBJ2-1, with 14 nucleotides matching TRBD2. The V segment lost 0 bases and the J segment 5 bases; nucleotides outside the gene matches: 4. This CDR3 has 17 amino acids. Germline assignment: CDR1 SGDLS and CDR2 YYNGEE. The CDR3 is CASSVGLAGGPDNEQFF. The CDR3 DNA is TGTGCCAGCAGCGTAGGACTAGCGGGGGGGCCCGACAATGAGCAGTTCTTC.

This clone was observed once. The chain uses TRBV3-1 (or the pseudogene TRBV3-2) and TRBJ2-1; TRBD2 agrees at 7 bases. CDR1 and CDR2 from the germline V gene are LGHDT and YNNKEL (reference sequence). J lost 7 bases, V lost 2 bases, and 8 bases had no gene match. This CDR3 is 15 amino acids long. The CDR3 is CASSQFRSGVNEQFF. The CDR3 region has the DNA TGTGCCAGCAGCCAATTTCGGAGCGGGGTAAATGAGCAGTTCTTC.

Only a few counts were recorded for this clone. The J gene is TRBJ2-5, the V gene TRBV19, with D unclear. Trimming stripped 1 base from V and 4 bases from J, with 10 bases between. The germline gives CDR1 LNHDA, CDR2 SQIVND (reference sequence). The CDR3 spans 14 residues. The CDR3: CASSIGPAAETQYF. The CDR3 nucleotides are TGTGCCAGTAGTATAGGGCCGGCTGCAGAGACCCAGTACTTC.

The CDR3 region is CASSLGTAEPYGYTF. CDR3 in DNA: TGCGCCAGCAGTCTAGGGACAGCCGAGCCCTATGGCTACACCTTC. The V gene is TRBV5-1, the J gene TRBJ1-2; 7 nucleotides agree with TRBD1. This CDR3 spans 15 amino acids. V lost 5 bases, J lost 4 bases, and 11 bases stayed unmatched. Germline CDR1 SGHRS, CDR2 YFSETQ. Based on the CDR3 plus reference TRBV5-1 and TRBJ1-2, the full variable domain is KAGVTQTPRYLIKTRGQQVTLSCSPISGHRSVSWYQQTPGQGLQFLFEYFSETQRNKGNFPGRFSGRQFSNSRSEMNVSTLELGDSALYLCASSLGTAEPYGYTFGSGTRLTVV.

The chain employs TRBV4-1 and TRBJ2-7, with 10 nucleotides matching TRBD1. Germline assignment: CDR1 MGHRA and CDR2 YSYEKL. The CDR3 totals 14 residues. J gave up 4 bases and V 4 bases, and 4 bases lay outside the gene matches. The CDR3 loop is CASSPGQGIYEQYF. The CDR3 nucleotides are TGCGCCAGCAGCCCGGGACAGGGGATTTACGAGCAGTACTTC.

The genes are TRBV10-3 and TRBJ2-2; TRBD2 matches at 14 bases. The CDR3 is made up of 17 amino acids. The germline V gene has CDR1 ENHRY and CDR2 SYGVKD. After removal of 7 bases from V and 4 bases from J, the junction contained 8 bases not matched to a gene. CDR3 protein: CAITGTSGGSGTGELFF. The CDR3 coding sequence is TGTGCCATCACCGGGACTAGCGGGGGATCGGGCACCGGGGAGCTGTTTTTT.

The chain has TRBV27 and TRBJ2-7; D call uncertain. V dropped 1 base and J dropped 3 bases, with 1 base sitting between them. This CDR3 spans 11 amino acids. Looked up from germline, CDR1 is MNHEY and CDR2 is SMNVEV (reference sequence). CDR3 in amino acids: CASSLFYEQYF. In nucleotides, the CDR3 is TGTGCCAGCAGTTTATTCTACGAGCAGTACTTC.

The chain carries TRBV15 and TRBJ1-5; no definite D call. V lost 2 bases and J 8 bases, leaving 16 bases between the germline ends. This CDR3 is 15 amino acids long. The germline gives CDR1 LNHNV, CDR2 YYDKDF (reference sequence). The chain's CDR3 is CATSRSTVVEEPQHF. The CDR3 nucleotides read TGTGCCACCAGCAGATCTACGGTCGTCGAGGAGCCCCAGCATTTT.

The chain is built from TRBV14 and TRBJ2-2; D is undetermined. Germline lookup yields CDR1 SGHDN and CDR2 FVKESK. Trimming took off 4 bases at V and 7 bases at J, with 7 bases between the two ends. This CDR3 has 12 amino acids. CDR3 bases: TGTGCCAGCAGCCGAGTTAACGGGGAGCTGTTTTTT. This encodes CASSRVNGELFF. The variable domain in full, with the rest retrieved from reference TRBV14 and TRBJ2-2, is EAGVTQFPSHSVIEKGQTVTLRCDPISGHDNLYWYRRVMGKEIKFLLHFVKESKQDESGMPNNRFLAERTGGTYSTLKVQPAELEDSGVYFCASSRVNGELFFGEGSRLTVL.

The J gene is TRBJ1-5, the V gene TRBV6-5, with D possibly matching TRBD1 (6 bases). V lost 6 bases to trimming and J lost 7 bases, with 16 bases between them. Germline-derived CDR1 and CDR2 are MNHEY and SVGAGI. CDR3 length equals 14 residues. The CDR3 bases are TGTGCCAGCAGCAGGAGCCCCGACAGGCAGCCCCAGCATTTT. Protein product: CASSRSPDRQPQHF.

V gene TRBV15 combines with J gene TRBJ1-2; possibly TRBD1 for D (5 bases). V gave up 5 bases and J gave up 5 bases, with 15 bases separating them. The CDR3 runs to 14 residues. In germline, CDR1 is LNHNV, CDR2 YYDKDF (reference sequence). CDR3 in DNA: TGTGCCACCAGCTTACGGGGACCACCTTATGGCTACACCTTC. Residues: CATSLRGPPYGYTF.

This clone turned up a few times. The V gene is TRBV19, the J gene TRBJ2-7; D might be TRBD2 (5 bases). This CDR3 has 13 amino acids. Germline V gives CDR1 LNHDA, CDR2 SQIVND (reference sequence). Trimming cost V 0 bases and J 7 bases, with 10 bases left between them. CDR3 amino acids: CASSIDRGDEQYF. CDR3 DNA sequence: TGTGCCAGTAGTATAGATCGGGGAGATGAGCAGTACTTC.

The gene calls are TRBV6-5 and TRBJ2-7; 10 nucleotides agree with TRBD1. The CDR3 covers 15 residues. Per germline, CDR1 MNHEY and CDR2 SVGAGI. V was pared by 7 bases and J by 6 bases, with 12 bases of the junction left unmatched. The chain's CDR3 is CASTPPGTGEREQYF. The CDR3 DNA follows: TGTGCCAGCACCCCACCCGGGACAGGGGAACGCGAGCAGTACTTC.

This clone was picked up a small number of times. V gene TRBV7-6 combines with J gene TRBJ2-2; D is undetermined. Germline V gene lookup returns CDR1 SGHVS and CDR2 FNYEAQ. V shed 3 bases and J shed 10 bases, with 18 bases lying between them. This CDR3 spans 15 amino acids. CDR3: CASSFPYKPPVELFF. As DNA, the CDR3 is TGTGCCAGCAGCTTCCCTTATAAACCCCCCGTGGAGCTGTTTTTT.